A selection of T cell receptor beta chains follows, all from one sample in a study of Ad26.COV2.S vaccination and SARS-CoV-2 variants. Here immunoSEQ multiplex PCR was the method, and the copy in TCRdb shows in-frame clones only, minus some. The data contain hundreds of thousands of clones, 92% of them singletons. The sample here was peripheral blood, taken after recovery from COVID-19. The source is a human donor who had recovered from COVID-19. Both conserved end residues are part of each CDR3. D genes are given only for firm matches. Clone size appears in some rows only: once, few, many, or a class for an expanded clone.

v_gene: TRBV10-2
j_gene: TRBJ1-2
d_gene: .
abundance: once
CDR3aa: CASSERAGGLDGYTF
CDR3nt: TGCGCCAGCAGTGAGAGGGCAGGCGGTCTAGATGGCTACACCTTC

v_gene: TRBV7-9
j_gene: TRBJ2-5
d_gene: .
abundance: .
CDR3aa: CTSSLAGNQETQYF
CDR3nt: TGTACCAGCAGCTTGGCAGGGAACCAAGAGACCCAGTACTTC

v_gene: TRBV5-1
j_gene: TRBJ1-1
d_gene: TRBD1
abundance: .
CDR3aa: CASSLEGAVTWDTEAFF
CDR3nt: TGCGCCAGCAGCTTGGAGGGGGCTGTAACGTGGGACACTGAAGCTTTCTTT

v_gene: TRBV7-9
j_gene: TRBJ1-5
d_gene: .
abundance: .
CDR3aa: CASSLPNQPQHF
CDR3nt: TGTGCCAGCAGCTTGCCTAATCAGCCCCAGCATTTT

v_gene: TRBV27
j_gene: TRBJ2-1
d_gene: .
abundance: once
CDR3aa: CASSPVGDDSYNEQFF
CDR3nt: TGTGCCAGCAGCCCGGTAGGGGATGACTCCTACAATGAGCAGTTCTTC

v_gene: TRBV15
j_gene: TRBJ1-6
d_gene: .
abundance: .
CDR3aa: CATSRTLGGGDSPLHF
CDR3nt: TGTGCCACCAGCAGAACCCTGGGGGGAGGCGATTCACCCCTCCACTTT

v_gene: TRBV6-5
j_gene: TRBJ1-1
d_gene: .
abundance: .
CDR3aa: CASSSVTEAFF
CDR3nt: TGTGCCAGCAGCTCGGTGACTGAAGCTTTCTTT

v_gene: TRBV6-2/TRBV6-3
j_gene: TRBJ1-1
d_gene: .
abundance: .
CDR3aa: CASNPSPWGEAFF
CDR3nt: TGTGCCAGCAACCCCAGCCCCTGGGGTGAAGCTTTCTTT

v_gene: TRBV10-3
j_gene: TRBJ1-1
d_gene: .
abundance: .
CDR3aa: CAISDEPFGNTEAFF
CDR3nt: TGTGCCATCAGTGACGAACCTTTCGGCAACACTGAAGCTTTCTTT

v_gene: TRBV5-8
j_gene: TRBJ2-2
d_gene: .
abundance: once
CDR3aa: CASKVSPYANTGELFF
CDR3nt: TGTGCCAGCAAAGTAAGCCCCTACGCGAACACCGGGGAGCTGTTTTTT

v_gene: TRBV6-4
j_gene: TRBJ2-5
d_gene: .
abundance: .
CDR3aa: CASSDGVEETQYF
CDR3nt: TGTGCCAGCAGTGACGGGGTTGAGGAGACCCAGTACTTC

v_gene: TRBV19
j_gene: TRBJ2-5
d_gene: .
abundance: .
CDR3aa: CASSTQSPPETQYF
CDR3nt: TGTGCCAGTAGTACTCAGTCGCCCCCAGAGACCCAGTACTTC

v_gene: TRBV5-1
j_gene: TRBJ2-1
d_gene: .
abundance: .
CDR3aa: CASGTRSSYNEQFF
CDR3nt: TGCGCCAGCGGGACTCGCAGCTCCTACAATGAGCAGTTCTTC

v_gene: TRBV25-1
j_gene: TRBJ2-5
d_gene: TRBD2
abundance: .
CDR3aa: CASSEDLAGQETQYF
CDR3nt: TGTGCCAGCAGTGAGGACCTAGCGGGGCAAGAGACCCAGTACTTC

v_gene: TRBV9
j_gene: TRBJ2-5
d_gene: .
abundance: .
CDR3aa: CASSAPRGGRGETQYF
CDR3nt: TGTGCCAGCAGCGCCCCCCGAGGGGGTCGTGGGGAGACCCAGTACTTC

v_gene: TRBV19
j_gene: TRBJ2-7
d_gene: TRBD1
abundance: .
CDR3aa: CASSDLGQGIEQYF
CDR3nt: TGTGCCAGTAGTGACTTGGGACAGGGCATCGAGCAGTACTTC

v_gene: TRBV5-1
j_gene: TRBJ1-1
d_gene: TRBD1
abundance: .
CDR3aa: CASSPEWSGGSTEAFF
CDR3nt: TGCGCCAGCAGCCCGGAATGGTCAGGGGGTAGCACTGAAGCTTTCTTT

v_gene: TRBV4-2
j_gene: TRBJ1-1
d_gene: .
abundance: .
CDR3aa: CASSHRGMGTEAFF
CDR3nt: TGTGCCAGCAGCCACAGGGGAATGGGCACTGAAGCTTTCTTT

v_gene: TRBV5-6
j_gene: TRBJ1-6
d_gene: TRBD1
abundance: .
CDR3aa: CASSLAGTGVNSPLHF
CDR3nt: TGTGCCAGCAGCTTGGCTGGGACAGGAGTCAATTCACCCCTCCACTTT

v_gene: TRBV4-1
j_gene: TRBJ1-5
d_gene: .
abundance: .
CDR3aa: CASSQVNLGIPDQPQHF
CDR3nt: TGCGCCAGCAGCCAAGTGAACCTGGGGATCCCCGATCAGCCCCAGCATTTT

v_gene: TRBV6-5
j_gene: TRBJ1-1
d_gene: .
abundance: .
CDR3aa: CASSSTLGNTEAFF
CDR3nt: TGTGCCAGCAGTTCTACGCTAGGGAACACTGAAGCTTTCTTT

v_gene: TRBV18
j_gene: TRBJ2-3
d_gene: .
abundance: .
CDR3aa: CASSPSTDTQYF
CDR3nt: TGTGCCAGCTCACCAAGTACAGATACGCAGTATTTT

v_gene: TRBV19
j_gene: TRBJ1-2
d_gene: .
abundance: .
CDR3aa: CASSRRAGESYGYTF
CDR3nt: TGTGCCAGTAGTAGGCGTGCAGGGGAGAGCTATGGCTACACCTTC

v_gene: TRBV7-9
j_gene: TRBJ1-1
d_gene: .
abundance: .
CDR3aa: CASSPAGAEAFF
CDR3nt: TGTGCCAGCAGCCCCGCTGGGGCTGAAGCTTTCTTT

v_gene: TRBV7-7
j_gene: TRBJ2-1
d_gene: .
abundance: .
CDR3aa: CASSLGLGNEQFF
CDR3nt: TGTGCTAGCAGCTTAGGTCTGGGAAATGAGCAGTTCTTC

v_gene: TRBV7-8
j_gene: TRBJ1-1
d_gene: TRBD1
abundance: once
CDR3aa: CASSLAGQGRTEAFF
CDR3nt: TGTGCCAGCAGCTTAGCGGGACAGGGTAGAACTGAAGCTTTCTTT

v_gene: TRBV18
j_gene: TRBJ1-2
d_gene: TRBD1
abundance: .
CDR3aa: CASSPPDRYYGYTF
CDR3nt: TGTGCCAGCTCACCCCCGGACAGGTATTATGGCTACACCTTC

v_gene: TRBV10-1
j_gene: TRBJ2-1
d_gene: .
abundance: .
CDR3aa: CASSESSLGLDEQFF
CDR3nt: TGCGCCAGCAGTGAGTCGTCCCTAGGGTTGGATGAGCAGTTCTTC

v_gene: TRBV3-1/TRBV3-2
j_gene: TRBJ1-2
d_gene: .
abundance: once
CDR3aa: CASSPNLRGGDTF
CDR3nt: TGTGCCAGCAGCCCCAACCTCAGGGGCGGGGACACCTTC

v_gene: TRBV9
j_gene: TRBJ2-5
d_gene: .
abundance: .
CDR3aa: CASSFLGGGGPETQYF
CDR3nt: TGTGCCAGCAGCTTCCTAGGAGGAGGGGGGCCCGAGACCCAGTACTTC

v_gene: TRBV6-2/TRBV6-3
j_gene: TRBJ1-1
d_gene: .
abundance: .
CDR3aa: CASSDTVDEAFF
CDR3nt: TGTGCCAGCAGCGATACAGTAGACGAAGCTTTCTTT

v_gene: TRBV6-5
j_gene: TRBJ1-2
d_gene: .
abundance: .
CDR3aa: CATGYGTPRLYGYTF
CDR3nt: TGTGCCACAGGGTACGGGACACCCCGACTTTATGGCTACACCTTC

v_gene: TRBV18
j_gene: TRBJ2-5
d_gene: .
abundance: .
CDR3aa: CASSQQQETQYF
CDR3nt: TGTGCCAGCTCACAACAGCAAGAGACCCAGTACTTC

v_gene: TRBV19
j_gene: TRBJ1-1
d_gene: .
abundance: .
CDR3aa: CASSSRGVTEAFF
CDR3nt: TGTGCCAGTAGTTCCAGGGGAGTCACTGAAGCTTTCTTT

v_gene: TRBV27
j_gene: TRBJ1-2
d_gene: .
abundance: .
CDR3aa: CASSPGRYGYTF
CDR3nt: TGTGCCAGCAGCCCGGGACGCTATGGCTACACCTTC

v_gene: TRBV7-2
j_gene: TRBJ1-1
d_gene: .
abundance: .
CDR3aa: CASSLGQTNTEAFF
CDR3nt: TGTGCCAGCAGCTTAGGCCAGACGAACACTGAAGCTTTCTTT

v_gene: TRBV4-1
j_gene: TRBJ2-1
d_gene: TRBD2
abundance: .
CDR3aa: CASSHPTSGGYNEQFF
CDR3nt: TGCGCCAGCAGCCACCCGACTAGCGGGGGCTACAATGAGCAGTTCTTC

v_gene: TRBV15
j_gene: TRBJ2-7
d_gene: .
abundance: .
CDR3aa: CATSISYSSYEQYF
CDR3nt: TGTGCCACCAGCATATCGTACAGCTCCTACGAGCAGTACTTC

v_gene: TRBV9
j_gene: TRBJ1-1
d_gene: TRBD1
abundance: .
CDR3aa: CASSVTGTVNTEAFF
CDR3nt: TGTGCCAGCAGCGTTACCGGGACAGTGAACACTGAAGCTTTCTTT

v_gene: TRBV11-2
j_gene: TRBJ1-2
d_gene: TRBD1
abundance: .
CDR3aa: CASSKDRAPYGYTF
CDR3nt: TGTGCCAGCAGCAAAGACAGGGCCCCCTATGGCTACACCTTC

v_gene: TRBV19
j_gene: TRBJ1-2
d_gene: .
abundance: .
CDR3aa: CASSRRGEYGYTF
CDR3nt: TGTGCCAGTAGTAGACGGGGAGAGTATGGCTACACCTTC

v_gene: TRBV5-1
j_gene: TRBJ2-2
d_gene: .
abundance: .
CDR3aa: CASSLASAGVTSGELFF
CDR3nt: TGCGCCAGCAGCTTGGCCTCGGCAGGGGTAACTAGCGGGGAGCTGTTTTTT

v_gene: TRBV11-2
j_gene: TRBJ1-1
d_gene: .
abundance: .
CDR3aa: CASTRRVGVTEAFF
CDR3nt: TGTGCCAGCACACGCAGGGTGGGAGTCACTGAAGCTTTCTTT

v_gene: TRBV15
j_gene: TRBJ2-1
d_gene: TRBD1
abundance: .
CDR3aa: CATSRDRTGYNEQFF
CDR3nt: TGTGCCACCAGCAGAGATAGGACAGGATACAATGAGCAGTTCTTC

v_gene: TRBV7-9
j_gene: TRBJ2-3
d_gene: .
abundance: .
CDR3aa: CASSSTDSRTDTQYF
CDR3nt: TGTGCCAGCAGCTCCACGGACAGTCGCACAGATACGCAGTATTTT

v_gene: TRBV7-9
j_gene: TRBJ1-4
d_gene: .
abundance: .
CDR3aa: CASRRDGLEKLFF
CDR3nt: TGTGCCAGCCGCAGGGACGGCTTGGAAAAACTGTTTTTT

v_gene: TRBV5-4
j_gene: TRBJ1-3
d_gene: .
abundance: .
CDR3aa: CASSFDRNTIYF
CDR3nt: TGTGCCAGCAGCTTCGACCGAAACACCATATATTTT

v_gene: TRBV5-1
j_gene: TRBJ2-1
d_gene: TRBD2
abundance: .
CDR3aa: CASSWSSGGNNEQFF
CDR3nt: TGCGCCAGCAGCTGGAGCAGCGGGGGCAACAATGAGCAGTTCTTC

v_gene: TRBV2
j_gene: TRBJ2-1
d_gene: .
abundance: .
CDR3aa: CASSEGDGNEQFF
CDR3nt: TGTGCCAGCAGTGAGGGAGATGGAAATGAGCAGTTCTTC

v_gene: TRBV27
j_gene: TRBJ2-7
d_gene: TRBD1
abundance: .
CDR3aa: CASSKTGVIHEQYF
CDR3nt: TGTGCCAGCAGTAAGACAGGGGTTATCCACGAGCAGTACTTC

v_gene: TRBV7-2
j_gene: TRBJ2-3
d_gene: .
abundance: .
CDR3aa: CASSLEGQSTDTQYF
CDR3nt: TGTGCCAGCAGCTTAGAAGGGCAGAGCACAGATACGCAGTATTTT

v_gene: TRBV7-2
j_gene: TRBJ1-1
d_gene: .
abundance: once
CDR3aa: CASSQSGTSNTEAFF
CDR3nt: TGTGCCAGCAGCCAGAGTGGGACATCGAACACTGAAGCTTTCTTT